This T cell receptor beta chain derives from a study of T cells in localized non-small cell lung cancer. Sequencing was performed with immunoSEQ multiplex PCR; in TCRdb, only in-frame clones are kept and a portion is missing. The data hold some 41,000 clones, with 83% observed a single time. Points on this clone: Its specificity is unknown.

Between the trimmed V and J ends, which lost 0 bases and 3 bases, there was a span of 12 bases. Per the germline V gene, CDR1 is MNHNS and CDR2 is SASEGT. The CDR3 sequence is 15 residues long. Study conclusions and caveats: Longer overall survival was linked to higher blood T cell density. Uninvolved adjacent lung showed peak T cell clonality, exceeding tumor.

Sequencing used PBMCs, obtained before any cancer treatment. The rearrangement uses TRBV6-1 and TRBJ2-7; D may be TRBD1 or TRBD2 (6 bases each). This receptor was identified in a man aged 35 to 70 with stage II lung adenocarcinoma. CDR3 protein: CASSEAGASVYEQYF. The CDR3 nucleotides are TGTGCCAGCAGTGAAGCGGGGGCTAGCGTCTACGAGCAGTACTTC.